This is a list of T cell receptor beta chains from one sample in a study of early T cells in non-severe SARS-CoV-2 infection. TCRdb used MiXCR to reprocess the 5' RACE reads, holding one entry per CDR3 protein. The sample holds tens of thousands of distinct CDR3 sequences, about a tenth seen once. The source material was whole blood. These receptors came from an adult who was a healthcare worker with PCR-confirmed SARS-CoV-2 infection or an uninfected control (not recorded which). The conserved cysteine and the conserved F or W are not part of the CDR3 here.

J	V	CDR3
TRBJ1-1	TRBV30	AWSWRTEAF
TRBJ1-1	TRBV3-1	ASMWGTEAF
TRBJ2-5	TRBV7-2	ASSSSTSVETQY
TRBJ1-1	TRBV10-2	ASSEGTGMSAF
TRBJ2-1	TRBV7-6	ASSLSGKGNEQF
TRBJ2-7	TRBV20-1	SASSGLAGGNEQY
TRBJ2-1	TRBV6-1	ASSSRGDQTYNEQF
TRBJ2-1	TRBV4-3	ASSQDPDGSYNEQF
TRBJ2-3	TRBV4-3	ASSPGPQQAQY
TRBJ2-3	TRBV14	ASSHSPVRELIDTQY
TRBJ2-1	TRBV9	ASSVHGSSYNEQF
TRBJ1-6	TRBV7-2	ASSLKTGGVNSPLH
TRBJ2-2	TRBV13	ASSLSQTGELF
TRBJ2-7	TRBV3-1	ASSQKKKGEQY
TRBJ2-3	TRBV18	ASSPGNTQY
TRBJ2-1	TRBV20-1	SASYGGHEQF
TRBJ1-5	TRBV19	ASSILGQPQH
TRBJ2-1	TRBV29-1	SADDNEQF
TRBJ2-1	TRBV20-1	SALAGGDNEQF
TRBJ2-7	TRBV12-3/TRBV12-4	ASSKSGKQY
TRBJ2-2	TRBV5-1	ASSSQRNTGELF
TRBJ1-1	TRBV7-9	ASTTTQDTEAF
TRBJ2-7	TRBV28	CCSGFSYEQY
TRBJ2-3	TRBV12-3/TRBV12-4	ASKTSSTDTQY